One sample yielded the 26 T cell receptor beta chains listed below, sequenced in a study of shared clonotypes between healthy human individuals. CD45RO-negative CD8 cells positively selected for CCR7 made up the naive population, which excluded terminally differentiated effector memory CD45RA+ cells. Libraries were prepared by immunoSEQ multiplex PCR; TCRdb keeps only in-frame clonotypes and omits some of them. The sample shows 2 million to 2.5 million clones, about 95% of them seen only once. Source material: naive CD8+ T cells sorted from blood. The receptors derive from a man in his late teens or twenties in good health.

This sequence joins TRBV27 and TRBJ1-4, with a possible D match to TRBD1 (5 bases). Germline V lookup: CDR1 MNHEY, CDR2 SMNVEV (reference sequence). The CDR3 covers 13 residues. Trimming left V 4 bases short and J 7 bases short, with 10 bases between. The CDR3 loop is CASSSGTLEKLFF. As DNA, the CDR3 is TGTGCCAGCAGTTCCGGGACTCTTGAAAAACTGTTTTTT. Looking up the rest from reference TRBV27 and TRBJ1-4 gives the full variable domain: EAQVTQNPRYLITVTGKKLTVTCSQNMNHEYMSWYRQDPGLGLRQIYYSMNVEVTDKGDVPEGYKVSRKEKRNFPLILESPSPNQTSLYFCASSSGTLEKLFFGSGTQLSVL.

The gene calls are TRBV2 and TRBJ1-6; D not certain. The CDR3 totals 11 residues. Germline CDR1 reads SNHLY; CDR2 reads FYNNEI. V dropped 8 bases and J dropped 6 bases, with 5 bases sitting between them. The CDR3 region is CASDGNSPLHF. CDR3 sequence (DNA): TGTGCCAGCGACGGTAATTCACCCCTCCACTTT.

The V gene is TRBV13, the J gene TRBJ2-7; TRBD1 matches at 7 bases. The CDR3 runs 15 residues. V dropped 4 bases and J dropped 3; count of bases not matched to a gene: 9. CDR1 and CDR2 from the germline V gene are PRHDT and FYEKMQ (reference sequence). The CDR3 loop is CASSSGTASLYEQYF. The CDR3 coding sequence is TGTGCCAGCAGCTCCGGGACAGCTTCCCTCTACGAGCAGTACTTC.

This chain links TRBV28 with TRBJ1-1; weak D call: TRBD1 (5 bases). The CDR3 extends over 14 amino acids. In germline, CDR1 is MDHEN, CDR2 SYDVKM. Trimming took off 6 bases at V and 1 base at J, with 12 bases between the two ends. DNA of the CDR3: TGTGCCAGCAGCTACAGGACTTGGAACACTGAAGCTTTCTTT. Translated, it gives CASSYRTWNTEAFF.

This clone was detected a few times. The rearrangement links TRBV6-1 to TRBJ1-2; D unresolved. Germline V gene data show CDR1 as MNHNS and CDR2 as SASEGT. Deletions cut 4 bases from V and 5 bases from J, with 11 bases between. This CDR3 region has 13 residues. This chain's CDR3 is CASSVPGGYGYTF. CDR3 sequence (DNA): TGTGCCAGCAGTGTACCTGGCGGGTATGGCTACACCTTC.

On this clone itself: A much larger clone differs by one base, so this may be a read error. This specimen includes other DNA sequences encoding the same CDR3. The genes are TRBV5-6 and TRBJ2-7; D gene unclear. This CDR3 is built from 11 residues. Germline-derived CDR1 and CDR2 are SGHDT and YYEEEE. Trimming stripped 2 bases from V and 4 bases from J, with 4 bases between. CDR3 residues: CASSLGYEQYF. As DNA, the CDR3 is TGTGCCAGCAGCTTAGGATACGAGCAGTACTTC. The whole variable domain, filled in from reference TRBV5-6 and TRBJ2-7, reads DAGVTQSPTHLIKTRGQQVTLRCSPKSGHDTVSWYQQALGQGPQFIFQYYEEEERQRGNFPDRFSGHQFPNYSSELNVNALLLGDSALYLCASSLGYEQYFGPGTRLTVT.

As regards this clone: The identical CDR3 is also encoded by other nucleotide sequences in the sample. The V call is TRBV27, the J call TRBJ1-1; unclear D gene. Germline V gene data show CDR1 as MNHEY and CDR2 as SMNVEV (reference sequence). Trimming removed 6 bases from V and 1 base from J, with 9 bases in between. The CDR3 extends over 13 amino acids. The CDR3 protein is CASSLTANTEAFF. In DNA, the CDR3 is TGTGCCAGCAGCTTAACCGCGAACACTGAAGCTTTCTTT.

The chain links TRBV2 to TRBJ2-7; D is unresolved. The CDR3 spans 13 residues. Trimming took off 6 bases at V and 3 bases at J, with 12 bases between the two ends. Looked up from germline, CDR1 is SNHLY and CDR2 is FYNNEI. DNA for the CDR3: TGTGCCAGCAGCTTCGGCTATAACTACGAGCAGTACTTC. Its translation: CASSFGYNYEQYF.

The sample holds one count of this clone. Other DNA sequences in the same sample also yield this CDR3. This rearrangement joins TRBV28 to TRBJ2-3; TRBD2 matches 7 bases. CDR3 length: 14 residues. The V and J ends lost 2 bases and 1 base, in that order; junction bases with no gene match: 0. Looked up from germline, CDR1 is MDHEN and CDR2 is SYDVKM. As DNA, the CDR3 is TGTGCCAGCAGTTTAGGGGGGGGCACAGATACGCAGTATTTT. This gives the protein CASSLGGGTDTQYF.

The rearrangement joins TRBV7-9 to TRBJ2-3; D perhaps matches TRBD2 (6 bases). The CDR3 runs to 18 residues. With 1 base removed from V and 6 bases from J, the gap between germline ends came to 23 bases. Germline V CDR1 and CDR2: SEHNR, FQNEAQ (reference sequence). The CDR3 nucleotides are TGTGCCAGCAGCTTAGACCTAGCGTTCGACCCCAATGCGGATACGCAGTATTTT. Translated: CASSLDLAFDPNADTQYF.

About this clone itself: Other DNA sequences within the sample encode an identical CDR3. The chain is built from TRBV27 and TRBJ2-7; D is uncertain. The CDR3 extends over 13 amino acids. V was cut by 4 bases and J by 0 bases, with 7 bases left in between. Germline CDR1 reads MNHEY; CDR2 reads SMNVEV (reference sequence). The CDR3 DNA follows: TGTGCCAGCAGTTCCCTAAGCTCCTACGAGCAGTACTTC. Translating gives CASSSLSSYEQYF.

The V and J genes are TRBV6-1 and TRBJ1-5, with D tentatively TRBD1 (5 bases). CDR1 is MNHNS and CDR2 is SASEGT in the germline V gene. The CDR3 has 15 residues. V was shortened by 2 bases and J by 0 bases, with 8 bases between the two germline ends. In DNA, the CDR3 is TGTGCCAGCAGTGAACCGACAGATAGCAATCAGCCCCAGCATTTT. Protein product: CASSEPTDSNQPQHF.

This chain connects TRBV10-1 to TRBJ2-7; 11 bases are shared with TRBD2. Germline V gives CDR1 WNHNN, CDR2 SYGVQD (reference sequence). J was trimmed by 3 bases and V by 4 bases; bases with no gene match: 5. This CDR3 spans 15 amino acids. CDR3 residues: CASSVGTSGDYEQYF. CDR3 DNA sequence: TGCGCCAGCAGTGTGGGGACTAGCGGAGACTACGAGCAGTACTTC.

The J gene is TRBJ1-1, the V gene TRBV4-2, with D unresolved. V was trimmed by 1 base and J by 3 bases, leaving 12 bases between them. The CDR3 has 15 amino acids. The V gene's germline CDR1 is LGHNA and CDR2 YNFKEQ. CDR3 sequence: CASSQGEGGDTEAFF. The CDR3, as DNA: TGTGCCAGCAGCCAAGGGGAGGGTGGGGACACTGAAGCTTTCTTT.

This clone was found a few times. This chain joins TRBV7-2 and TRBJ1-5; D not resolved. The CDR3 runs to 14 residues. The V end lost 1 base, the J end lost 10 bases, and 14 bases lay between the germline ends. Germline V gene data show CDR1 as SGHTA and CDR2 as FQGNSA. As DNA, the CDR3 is TGTGCCAGCAGCTTAGTGTTAGAGGTTCCACCCCAGCATTTT. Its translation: CASSLVLEVPPQHF.

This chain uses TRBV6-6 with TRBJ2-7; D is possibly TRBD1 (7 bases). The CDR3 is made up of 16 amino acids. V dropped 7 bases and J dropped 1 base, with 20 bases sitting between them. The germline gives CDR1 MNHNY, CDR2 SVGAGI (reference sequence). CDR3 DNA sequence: TGTGCCAGCACCAAACTCCGGGGGACAGAATCCTACGAGCAGTACTTC. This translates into CASTKLRGTESYEQYF.

CDR3 residues: CASSLDLAYNEQFF. The CDR3 bases are TGTGCCAGCAGCTTGGATCTGGCATACAATGAGCAGTTCTTC. This chain joins TRBV5-4 and TRBJ2-1; D call uncertain. Looked up from germline, CDR1 is SGHNT and CDR2 is YYREEE (reference sequence). The CDR3 spans 14 residues. V lost 0 bases and J lost 4, with 8 bases in between.

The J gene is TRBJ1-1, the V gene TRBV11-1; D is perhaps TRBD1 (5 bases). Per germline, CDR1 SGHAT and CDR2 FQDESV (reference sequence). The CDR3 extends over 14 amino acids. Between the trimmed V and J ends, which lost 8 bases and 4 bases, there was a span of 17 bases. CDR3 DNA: TGTGCCAGCGGGCCAACCGGGGGGAGCACTGAAGCTTTCTTT. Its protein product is CASGPTGGSTEAFF.

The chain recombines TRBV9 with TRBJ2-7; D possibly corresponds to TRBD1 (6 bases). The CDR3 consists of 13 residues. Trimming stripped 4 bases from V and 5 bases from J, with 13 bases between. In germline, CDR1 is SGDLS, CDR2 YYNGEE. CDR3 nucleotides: TGTGCCAGCAGCTCCCCTCAGGGGCACGAGCAGTACTTC. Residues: CASSSPQGHEQYF.

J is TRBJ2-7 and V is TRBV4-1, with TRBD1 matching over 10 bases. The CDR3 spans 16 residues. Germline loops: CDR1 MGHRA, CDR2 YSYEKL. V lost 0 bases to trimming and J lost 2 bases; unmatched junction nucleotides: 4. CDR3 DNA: TGCGCCAGCAGCCAAGAATCCGGGACAGGGGCCTACGAGCAGTACTTC. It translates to CASSQESGTGAYEQYF.

The CDR3 is CAWEPGDGNTEAFF. In nucleotides, the CDR3 is TGTGCCTGGGAGCCTGGGGACGGTAACACTGAAGCTTTCTTT. The chain is built from TRBV30 and TRBJ1-1, with D possibly being TRBD1 (5 bases). The ends were cut back, 5 bases at V and 2 bases at J, with 15 bases in the middle. CDR3 length: 14 residues. Germline CDR1 GTSNPN, CDR2 SVGIG (reference sequence).

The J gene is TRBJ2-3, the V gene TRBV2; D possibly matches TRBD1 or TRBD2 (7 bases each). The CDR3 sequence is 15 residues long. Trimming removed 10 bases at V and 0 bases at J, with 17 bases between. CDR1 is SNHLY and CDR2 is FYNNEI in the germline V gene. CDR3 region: CATGGGTDSTDTQYF. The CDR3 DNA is TGTGCCACAGGGGGGGGGACGGACAGCACAGATACGCAGTATTTT.

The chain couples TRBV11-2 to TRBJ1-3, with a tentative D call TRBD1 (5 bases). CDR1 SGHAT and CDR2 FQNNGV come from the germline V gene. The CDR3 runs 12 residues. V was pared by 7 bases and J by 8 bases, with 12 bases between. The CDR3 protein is CASKGHTDTIYF. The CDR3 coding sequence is TGTGCCAGCAAAGGACATACGGACACCATATATTTT.

CDR3 sequence: CASSLDARTEAFF. The DNA of the CDR3 is TGTGCCAGCAGCTTAGACGCCAGGACAGAAGCTTTCTTT. V usage is TRBV7-6 and J usage is TRBJ1-1; D may be TRBD1 (5 bases). The V and J ends lost 1 base and 8 bases respectively, with 11 bases between them. Germline values: CDR1 SGHVS, CDR2 FNYEAQ. CDR3 length equals 13 residues.

The chain's CDR3 is CASSSTSGGNQPQHF. The CDR3 bases are TGTGCCAGCAGCTCCACCTCGGGTGGCAATCAGCCCCAGCATTTT. This rearrangement joins TRBV5-6 to TRBJ1-5; D gene ambiguous. Trimming stripped 3 bases from V and 2 bases from J, with 12 bases between. The CDR3 is made up of 15 amino acids. Germline V gene sequence: CDR1 SGHDT, CDR2 YYEEEE.

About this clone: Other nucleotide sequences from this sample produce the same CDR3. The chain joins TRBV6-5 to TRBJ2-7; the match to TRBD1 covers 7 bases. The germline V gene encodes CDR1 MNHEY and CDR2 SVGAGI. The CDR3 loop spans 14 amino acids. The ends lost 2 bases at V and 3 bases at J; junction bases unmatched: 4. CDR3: CASSYTGAIYEQYF. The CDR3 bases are TGTGCCAGCAGTTACACAGGGGCGATCTACGAGCAGTACTTC.